This record looks at one T cell receptor (beta chain) sequence and its context. This clonotype was seen only a few times. It has no known antigen specificity. Base qualities are not recorded, but no much larger clone differs from it by a single base. These data are taken from a study of T-cell memory formation after mild COVID-19 (dated by TCRdb to the early 2020s). For the wider study: TCR sequence clusters from the two donors were largely donor specific. Longitudinal TCRalpha and TCRbeta repertoire sequencing tracked T-cell clones expanding and contracting after mild COVID-19 in two donors. The cohort was made up of two young adult volunteers, one female and one male, who were previously healthy.

Points the paper makes about the study in general: The study covered only two mild cases, and larger cohorts including severe cases with pre-infection samples were considered necessary. Balanced CD4/CD8 phenotypes were observed for clones contracting from day 15 to 85, whereas a bias towards CD4+ was observed for a second wave of clones expanding from day 15 to 37. Some responding clones were detected in pre-infection memory, suggesting pre-existing cross-reactive memory T cells joined the SARS-CoV-2 response. Whether the second-wave clones peaking on day 37 were SARS-CoV-2 specific was not confirmed. Contracting CD4+ clones were found mainly in CM and EM memory subsets, while CD8+ clones were enriched in EMRA.

Ficoll-Paque density gradient centrifugation was used to isolate PBMCs. The CDR3 numbers 17 residues from cysteine through phenylalanine. The retained sequence is limited to the CDR3, 51 bases, with the frame set at the first base. V trim: 1 base; J trim: 1 base; unmatched bases: 7. Reading the germline V gene (reference sequence) gives CDR1 SEHNR and CDR2 FQNEAQ. Sequencing was performed on an Illumina NovaSeq 6000. Using 5'RACE with constant-segment primers, TCRalpha and TCRbeta cDNA libraries were constructed, with sample barcodes and unique molecular identifiers added in the process. Trizol reagent was used to extract RNA from every sample. Amplification of the libraries took two PCR steps, and the second step added a second sample barcode plus Illumina TruSeq adapters. The libraries were sequenced on an Illumina NovaSeq using 2 x 150 bp paired-end reads. In the source study's methods: Reads were demultiplexed and collapsed into UMI-guided consensus sequences with migec v1.2.7. Using mixcr v2.1.11, UMI consensuses were aligned to TRA and TRB V and J templates and then assembled into clonotypes. A clonotype was counted as expanded or contracted only when both edgeR and NoisET called the clonotype significant, with the noise models trained on biological replicates. For edgeR calls, a false discovery rate-adjusted p below 0.01 and a log2 fold-change threshold of 1 were applied. As an exploratory analysis of dynamics, max-normalized trajectories of the 1000 most abundant clonotypes were examined by PCA with hierarchical clustering. Each responding clone was given a CD4 or CD8 phenotype based on the CD4+ and CD8+ repertoires, which had been sequenced separately. TCRdb passed the public sequencing reads through fastp at Q25 and MiXCR, retaining productive beta sequences. Rows with a matching CDR3 protein are joined into one entry that keeps the most common DNA and genes. These V and J calls rely on TCRdb rather than the paper's analysis. The sample table lists some 440,000 distinct CDR3 sequences, 25% of them with a count of one. The top ten clones comprise about an eighth of the sample.

This sequence was found in an adult woman who had mild COVID-19 (a few samples of this study predate the infection). The sample titles of this study are shuffled in the database, so cell type and time point are left out; the donor was told from shared clones. What was sequenced was PBMCs or a T cell subset sorted from them (not recorded which). Rearrangement joined TRBV7-9 to TRBJ2-7, with TRBD2 matching 10 junction bases. The DNA is as follows: TGTGCCAGCAGCTTAGGGCTAGCGGGAGTAAAGTCCTACGAGCAGTACTTC. Protein translation: CASSLGLAGVKSYEQYF.